Sequencing of this T cell receptor (beta chain) was carried out in a study of cytomegalovirus exposure and HLA in healthy donors. The PCR made use of 60 Vbeta and 13 Jbeta primers. Produced via immunoSEQ multiplex PCR; TCRdb's table is partial and in-frame only. The sample shows about 160,000 clones, 70% to 80% of them seen only once. Study-wide results and caveats: Analysis was performed later, and it showed HLA-associated TCR beta chains to be more clonally expanded than equally common others. In a later analysis, the majority of CMV-associated beta chains seemingly showed HLA restriction. TCR beta sequences reportedly predicted the HLA-A and HLA-B alleles of most subjects accurately.

Trimming removed 1 base at V and 4 bases at J, with 14 bases between. The germline CDR1 and CDR2 sequences are MGHRA and YSYEKL. The CDR3 covers 16 residues. Remarks on this clone: Its antigen is not known.

The receptor was isolated from a man aged 45-65 years in good health and CMV-seropositive. The rearrangement joins TRBV4-1 to TRBJ2-4, with D tentatively TRBD2 (5 bases). Sample: PBMCs. As DNA, the CDR3 is TGCGCCAGCAGCCAAGTCTATGGCGGACTTAAAAACATTCAGTACTTC. Translation gives CASSQVYGGLKNIQYF.